This T cell receptor (beta chain) is from a study of OX40 agonist ivuxolimab in advanced cancers. Across the whole study: The dose-escalation cohort was roughly 83% male, with a mean age of 60 years, ranging roughly 20 to 90. One hepatocellular carcinoma and a couple of cutaneous melanoma patients partially responded. The eligibility criteria allowed prior anti-PD-1, anti-PD-L1 or anti-CTLA-4 therapy, and 30% to 40% had some.

The sampling schedule covered blood at baseline, cycle 4 day 1, and cycle 7 day 1. The CDR3 covers 12 residues. V was clipped by 3 bases and J by 8 bases, with 10 bases between them. Germline V gene sequence: CDR1 SEHNR, CDR2 FQNEAQ (reference sequence). TCRdb's copy holds only in-frame clones and misses some; the assay was immunoSEQ multiplex PCR. The repertoire holds around 70,000 clones, roughly 84% seen once, with around 7.2% in the top ten. V gene TRBV7-9 combines with J gene TRBJ1-2; possible D gene TRBD1, 5 bases. The sequencing here drew on CD4+ or CD8+ T cells sorted from blood, taken in a trial of the OX40 agonist ivuxolimab. The clonotype originates from an adult with an advanced solid tumor such as melanoma, head and neck, liver or kidney cancer. The CDR3 sequence: CASSFQGAGYTF. The CDR3 bases are TGTGCCAGCAGCTTTCAGGGTGCCGGCTACACCTTC. Complete variable domain (other parts from reference TRBV7-9 and TRBJ1-2): DTGVSQNPRHKITKRGQNVTFRCDPISEHNRLYWYRQTLGQGPEFLTYFQNEAQLEKSRLLSDRFSAERPKGSFSTLEIQRTEQGDSAMYLCASSFQGAGYTFGSGTRLTVV.